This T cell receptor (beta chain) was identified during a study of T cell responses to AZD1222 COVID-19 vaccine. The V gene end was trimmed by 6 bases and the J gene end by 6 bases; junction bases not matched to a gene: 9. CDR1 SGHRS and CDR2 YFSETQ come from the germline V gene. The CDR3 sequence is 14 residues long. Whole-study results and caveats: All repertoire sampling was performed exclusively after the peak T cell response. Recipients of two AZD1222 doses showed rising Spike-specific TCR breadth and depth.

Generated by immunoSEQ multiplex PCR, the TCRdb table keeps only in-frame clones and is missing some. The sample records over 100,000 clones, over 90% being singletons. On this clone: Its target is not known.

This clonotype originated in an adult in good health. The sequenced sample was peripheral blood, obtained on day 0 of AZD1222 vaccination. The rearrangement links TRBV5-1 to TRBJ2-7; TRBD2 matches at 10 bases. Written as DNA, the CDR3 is TGCGCCAGCAACCTAAGGGCTAGCGGGAGCGAGCAGTACTTC. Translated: CASNLRASGSEQYF. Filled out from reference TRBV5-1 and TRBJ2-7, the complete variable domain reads KAGVTQTPRYLIKTRGQQVTLSCSPISGHRSVSWYQQTPGQGLQFLFEYFSETQRNKGNFPGRFSGRQFSNSRSEMNVSTLELGDSALYLCASNLRASGSEQYFGPGTRLTVT.